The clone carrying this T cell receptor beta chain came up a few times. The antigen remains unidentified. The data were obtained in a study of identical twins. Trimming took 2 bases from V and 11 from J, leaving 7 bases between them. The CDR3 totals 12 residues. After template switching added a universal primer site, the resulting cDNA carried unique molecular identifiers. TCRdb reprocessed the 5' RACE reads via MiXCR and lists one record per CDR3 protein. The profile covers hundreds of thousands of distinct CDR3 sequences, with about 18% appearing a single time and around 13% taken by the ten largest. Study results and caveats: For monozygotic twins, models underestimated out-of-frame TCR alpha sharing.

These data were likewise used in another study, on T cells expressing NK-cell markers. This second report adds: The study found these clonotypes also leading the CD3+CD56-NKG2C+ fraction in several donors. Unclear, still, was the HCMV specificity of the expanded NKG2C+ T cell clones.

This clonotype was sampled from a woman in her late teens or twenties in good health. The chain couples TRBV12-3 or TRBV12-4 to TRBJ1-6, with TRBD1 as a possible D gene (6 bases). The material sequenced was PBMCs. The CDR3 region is CASSLRGTPLHF. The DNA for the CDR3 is TGTGCCAGCAGTTTAAGGGGGACACCCCTCCACTTT.